This T cell receptor beta chain was identified during a study of human CD4 T cells and Enterobacteriaceae (dated by TCRdb to the early 2020s). Background on the whole study: E. coli, K. pneumoniae, E. aerogenes, S. flexneri, S. sonnei, S. typhimurium and S. aureus were used as stimulating bacteria and were heat-inactivated after culture. Study-wide conclusions, independent of this receptor: Clonotypes shared across Enterobacteriaceae cultures accounted for roughly 25-50% of unique rearrangements but about 60-95% of templates, whereas sharing with control bacteria was rare. Enterobacteriaceae-reactive repertoires were polyclonal but contained fewer clonotypes than S. aureus- or M. tuberculosis-reactive repertoires, and co-clustering of the Enterobacteriaceae-reactive repertoires together was observed.

The CDR3 runs 13 amino acids, cysteine and phenylalanine included. The kept DNA is CDR3 alone, 39 bases in frame from the first base. CDR1 and CDR2, per the germline V gene, are SGHTA and FQGNSA. Relative to germline, V is missing 6 bases and J is missing 2 bases, with 4 bases of the junction outside any gene match. Proliferating activated T cells were FACS-sorted as CFSE-low CD25+ ICOS+ cells after roughly 6-7 days. Sorted memory CD4+ T cells were CFSE-labeled and cultured at a 2:1 ratio with irradiated autologous monocytes pulsed with antigen. Memory CD4+ T cells were FACS-sorted on a FACSAria III to over 95% purity as all CD4+ cells other than CD45RA+CCR7+CD95- naive cells. Healthy donor blood was obtained from blood donation centers in Switzerland. Total CD4+ T cells and monocytes were enriched by positive selection with CD4 and CD14 magnetic microbeads. CD8+, CD14+, CD16+, CD56+, CD19+ and CD25-bright cells were excluded prior to sorting. Bacteria were heat-inactivated for roughly 2 hours at 60 degrees C and added at two particles per monocyte, and M. tuberculosis lysate was used at approximately 3 ug/ml. Memory CD4+ T cells that proliferated and became CFSE-low after primary stimulation with Enterobacteriaceae or control bacteria had their TCR Vbeta genes sequenced. Each bacteria-reactive repertoire was analyzed in two to four different donors across two independent experiments. Isolation of peripheral blood mononuclear cells from donor blood was performed with Ficoll-Paque Plus.

The CFSE-low antigen-reactive cultures were sequenced at survey level, which gave a detection sensitivity of one cell in 40,000. Genomic DNA was extracted from cell pellets with the QIAamp DNA Micro Kit, and its quantity and purity were checked by spectrophotometry. Amplification of TCR Vbeta CDR3 regions was performed with the immunoSEQ multiplex PCR assay. The Illumina HiSeq platform was used to sequence the amplicons. The retrieved sequences were 87 nucleotides in length and included the CDR3 region. In the paper's pipeline: Each unique productive TCR Vbeta nucleotide sequence counted as a clonotype and was quantified by productive template frequency from ImmunoSEQ Analyzer V3.0. A threshold at the top 5th percentile of each frequency-ranked repertoire was used to define expanded clonotypes. Repertoire overlap was calculated as Chao-Jaccard using the R package fossil and displayed by nonmetric multidimensional scaling using the R package MASS. TCRdb stores this immuneACCESS table with in-frame sequences only. Part of the clones is absent; in the studies checked, under half of the shortfall reflects unresolved V genes, and no reason is known for the rest. Clone size and the V and J calls come from that table; the DNA yielded D and trimming. The sample profile shows hundreds of clones; approximately 36% of them were found once. The leading ten clones occupy less than 40% of the sample.

As concerns this clone: Base qualities are not at hand, and no much larger clone is one base apart.

Sequencing input: bacteria-reactive CD4+ T cells grown in culture. The cell subset or site label, read with the paper, signifies: CFSE-low proliferating memory CD4 T cells sorted after in vitro stimulation with a heat-inactivated bacterium or M. tuberculosis lysate. The chain employs TRBV7-2 and TRBJ2-7; 7 middle bases align to TRBD2. The TCR originated in a human donor in good health. CDR3 sequence: CASSLREAYEQYF. The nucleotides are TGTGCCAGCAGTTTACGGGAGGCCTACGAGCAGTACTTC.